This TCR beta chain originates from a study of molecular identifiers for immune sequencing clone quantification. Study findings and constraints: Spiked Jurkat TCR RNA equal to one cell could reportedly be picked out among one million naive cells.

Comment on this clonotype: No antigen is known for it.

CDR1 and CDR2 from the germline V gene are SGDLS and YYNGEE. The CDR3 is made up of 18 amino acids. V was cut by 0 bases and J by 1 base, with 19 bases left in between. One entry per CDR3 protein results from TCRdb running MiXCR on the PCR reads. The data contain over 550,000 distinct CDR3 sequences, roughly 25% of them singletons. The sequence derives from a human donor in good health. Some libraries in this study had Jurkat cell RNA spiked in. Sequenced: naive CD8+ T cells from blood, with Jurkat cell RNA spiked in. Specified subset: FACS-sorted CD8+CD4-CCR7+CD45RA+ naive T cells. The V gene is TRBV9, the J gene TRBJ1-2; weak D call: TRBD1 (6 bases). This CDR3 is CASSVGSDRTPFNYGYTF. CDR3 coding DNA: TGTGCCAGCAGCGTAGGGAGTGACAGGACCCCCTTTAACTATGGCTACACCTTC.